The clone carrying this T cell receptor beta chain was seen only a few times. Its antigen remains unknown. Germline assignment: CDR1 SGHDT and CDR2 YYEEEE. The CDR3 length is 13 residues. Between the trimmed V and J ends, which lost 2 bases and 6 bases, there was a span of 6 bases. The data belong to a study of shared clonotypes between healthy human individuals. Regarding the study as a whole: Shared clonotypes: approximately 4.5% naive CD4, around 3.5% naive CD8, less than 2.5% memory CD4, approximately 0.4% memory CD8.

Assay runs were performed at deep level. Profiled with immunoSEQ multiplex PCR; TCRdb holds only in-frame clones, not every one. This sample has about 2 million clones, with 85% to 95% found just once. This sequence originates from a man younger than 30 in good health. V and J are TRBV5-6 and TRBJ1-6; D gene uncertain. Sequencing was carried out using naive CD4+ T cells sorted from blood. As for subset: CD45RA+ positively selected. The CDR3 nucleotides read TGTGCCAGCAGCTTCGAGCCTAATTCACCCCTCCACTTT. Encoded protein: CASSFEPNSPLHF.